This T cell receptor (beta chain) was observed in a study of blood T cell repertoires in COVID-19. On the study more broadly: The samples span acute and convalescent COVID-19 from the United States, Italy and Spain.

The CDR3 covers 13 residues. Germline V lookup: CDR1 SGDLS, CDR2 YYNGEE. V lost 6 bases and J lost 5, with 14 bases in between. As originally analysed: Amplified reference gene primers provided the basis for estimating nucleated cell counts. Method: immunoSEQ multiplex PCR; TCRdb's copy keeps in-frame clones and lacks some. Clone size and the V and J calls come from that table; the DNA yielded D and trimming. The profile covers 310,000 or so clones, with about 88% appearing a single time and roughly 1.3% taken by the ten largest. This rearrangement joins TRBV9 to TRBJ2-5, with D possibly being TRBD1 (6 bases). The receptor was isolated from a man in his 70s with acute or convalescent COVID-19. The sample was peripheral blood. This CDR3 reads CASNPRGGETQYF. CDR3 DNA sequence: TGTGCCAGCAACCCCAGGGGTGGGGAGACCCAGTACTTC.